The 32 T cell receptor beta chains reported below all come from one sample, sequenced in a study of glioma-infiltrating T cells (dated by TCRdb to about 2016). The listed sequencing device is Illumina MiSeq. TCR alpha and beta CDR3 regions were amplified with the iRepertoire nested amplicon-rescue multiplex PCR (arm-PCR) platform from RNA. TCRdb cleaned the public reads at Q25 with fastp, built clones with MiXCR and kept in-frame beta chains. Each entry merges the rows of one CDR3 protein and shows their most common DNA and genes. Counted in this sample were fewer than 90,000 distinct CDR3 sequences; 20% to 25% of them appeared once. The ten largest clones capture approximately 7% of the sample. The specimen was glioma tissue, nonneoplastic brain tissue, or PBMCs (not recorded which). These receptors were taken from a human donor with low-grade glioma or glioblastoma, undergoing nonglioma brain surgery, or in good health (not recorded which).

This sequence joins TRBV5-4 and TRBJ2-3, with 7 positions matching TRBD2. This CDR3 region has 19 residues. Germline CDR1 SGHNT, CDR2 YYREEE (reference sequence). V lost 4 bases and J lost 0; bases outside the gene matches: 17. This chain's CDR3 is CASSPPGLNGESSTDTQYF. In DNA form, the CDR3 reads TGTGCCAGCAGCCCGCCGGGACTAAATGGGGAATCTAGCACAGATACGCAGTATTTT.

There are many counts of this clonotype. A much larger clone lies one base from this, so it may be a read error. This chain uses TRBV27 with TRBJ1-1; the D gene is possibly TRBD1 (5 bases). The germline V gene encodes CDR1 MNHEY and CDR2 SMNVEV (reference sequence). The CDR3 has 14 residues. The CDR3 loop is CANSFRGSTTEAFF. The CDR3 region has the DNA TGTGCCAACAGTTTTCGGGGGTCGACCACTGAAGCTTTCTTT.

This clonotype is deemed large (0.1 to 1%). The chain recombines TRBV5-4 with TRBJ2-5, with D perhaps TRBD2 (6 bases). CDR3 length: 13 residues. Germline CDR1 is SGHNT and CDR2 is YYREEE (reference sequence). V lost 10 bases, J lost 3 bases, and 16 bases lay in between. For the CDR3, the DNA is TGTGCCCACCACGCGGGACCCAAAGAGACCCAGTACTTC. Its protein is CAHHAGPKETQYF. Drawing the rest from reference TRBV5-4 and TRBJ2-5, the complete variable domain is ETGVTQSPTHLIKTRGQQVTLRCSSQSGHNTVSWYQQALGQGPQFIFQYYREEENGRGNFPPRFSGLQFPNYSSELNVNALELDDSALYLCAHHAGPKETQYFGPGTRLLVL.

J is TRBJ1-3 and V is TRBV12-3 or TRBV12-4; no firm D call. There are 14 residues in the CDR3. Trimming shortened V by 3 bases and J by 2 bases, and 8 bases separated the two germline ends. Here the CDR3 reads CASSFRAPGNTIYF. As DNA, the CDR3 is TGTGCCAGCAGTTTTAGGGCCCCTGGAAACACCATATATTTT.

There are many counts of this clonotype. The chain couples TRBV7-9 to TRBJ1-2; the match to TRBD1 covers 8 bases. V shed 6 bases, J shed 6 bases, and the junction held 12 bases outside the gene matches. CDR1 is SEHNR and CDR2 is FQNEAQ in the germline V gene (reference sequence). CDR3 length: 15 amino acids. The CDR3 protein is CASSDSGTGWNGYTF. The CDR3, as DNA: TGTGCCAGCAGTGATTCCGGGACAGGCTGGAATGGCTACACCTTC.

Notes on this clonotype: A read error may explain this, as a much larger clone is one base away. The V gene is TRBV7-2, the J gene TRBJ1-3; the D gene is possibly TRBD2 (6 bases). The end of the DNA is better explained by TRBJ2-3, so the J call may be wrong. The CDR3 extends over 16 amino acids. The V gene's germline CDR1 is SGHTA and CDR2 FQGNSA. The CDR3, as DNA: TGTGCCAGCAGCCCAACCGGACTATCTGGTCTGGATACGCAGTATTTT. Its translation is CASSPTGLSGLDTQYF.

This clonotype has more than one count but fewer than ten. This chain connects TRBV11-2 to TRBJ2-7; no reliable D call. V was shortened by 5 bases and J by 3 bases, with 17 bases between the two germline ends. Germline V gives CDR1 SGHAT, CDR2 FQNNGV. The CDR3 is 15 residues long. In nucleotides, the CDR3 is TGTGCCAGCAGCCCGCCGGGCGGAACCTACTACGAGCAGTACTTC. Amino acids: CASSPPGGTYYEQYF.

This clonotype showed up many times. CDR3 residues: CASSQRNRGRKETQYF. CDR3 nucleotides: TGTGCCAGCAGCCAACGAAACAGGGGGCGCAAAGAGACCCAGTACTTC. The rearrangement uses TRBV14 and TRBJ2-5; 9 bases agree with TRBD1. Trimming at V came to 2 bases and at J to 3 bases, leaving 7 bases not matched to a gene. Germline assignment: CDR1 SGHDN and CDR2 FVKESK. CDR3 length: 16 residues.

The V gene is TRBV7-2, the J gene TRBJ1-3; tentative D call: TRBD1 (6 bases). The V gene lost 7 bases and the J gene lost 3 bases, with 19 bases spanning the gap. The CDR3 spans 16 residues. Germline V lookup: CDR1 SGHTA, CDR2 FQGNSA. This CDR3 reads CASTLTPGARGNTIYF. The CDR3 DNA reads as TGTGCCAGCACCCTGACTCCGGGGGCTCGTGGAAACACCATATATTTT.

Details on this clonotype: It may be a read error: a sequence one base away is much more abundant. The rearrangement links TRBV5-1 to TRBJ2-3; D is ambiguous. CDR3 size: 15 residues. CDR1 and CDR2 from the germline V gene are SGHRS and YFSETQ. DNA of the CDR3: TGCGCCAGCAGCTTGTTAGGTTTTGGTTCGGATACGAAGTATTTT. This sequence encodes CASSLLGFGSDTKYF.

Many counts were recorded for this clonotype. This may arise from a read error, as a much more abundant clone is one base away. The chain uses TRBV2 and TRBJ2-7; 8 bases align to TRBD1. After removal of 4 bases from V and 1 base from J, the junction contained 0 bases not matched to a gene. Per the germline V gene, CDR1 is SNHLY and CDR2 is FYNNEI. The CDR3 is 13 amino acids. CDR3 DNA: TGTGCCAGCAGTGGGACAGGGTCCTACGAGCAGTACTTC. It encodes CASSGTGSYEQYF.

This clonotype was seen many times. The gene calls are TRBV20-1 and TRBJ1-1, with D tentatively TRBD1 (6 bases). The CDR3 is 15 amino acids. Trimming removed 3 bases at V and 2 bases at J, with 16 bases between. Germline V gene data show CDR1 as DFQATT and CDR2 as SNEGSKA (reference sequence). The CDR3 nucleotides are TGCAGTGCTAGGGCTTCGGGACAAACAAACACTGAAGCTTTCTTT. The encoded protein is CSARASGQTNTEAFF.

This clonotype was counted only a few times. One base away lies a much larger clone, so this may be a sequencing read error. V is TRBV28 and J is TRBJ2-3; the match to TRBD2 covers 13 bases. CDR1 is MDHEN, CDR2 SYDVKM, per germline. V was clipped by 3 bases and J by 1 base; unmatched bases: 1. This CDR3 region has 16 residues. In nucleotides, the CDR3 is TGTGCCAGCAGTTTCGGACTAGCGGGGGGCACAGATACGCAGTATTTT. It is translated as CASSFGLAGGTDTQYF. The complete variable domain, with remaining parts taken from reference TRBV28 and TRBJ2-3, reads DVKVTQSSRYLVKRTGEKVFLECVQDMDHENMFWYRQDPGLGLRLIYFSYDVKMKEKGDIPEGYSVSREKKERFSLILESASTNQTSMYLCASSFGLAGGTDTQYFGPGTRLTVL.

This clonotype appeared many times. J is TRBJ2-1 and V is TRBV3-1; 7 nucleotides line up with TRBD1. The germline V gene has CDR1 LGHDT and CDR2 YNNKEL (reference sequence). The CDR3 has 12 amino acids. Trimming at V came to 0 bases and at J to 15 bases, leaving 5 bases not matched to a gene. The CDR3 protein is CASSQDVGQPFF. CDR3 in DNA: TGTGCCAGCAGCCAAGATGTGGGACAGCCGTTCTTC.

With respect to this clonotype: Mismatch with germline at one junction end may stem from a read error. J is TRBJ1-3 and V is TRBV6-1; D ambiguous. Looked up from germline, CDR1 is MNHNS and CDR2 is SASEGT. This CDR3 spans 13 amino acids. The CDR3 DNA sequence: TGCGCCTGCAGCCCGCTCCTTGGAAACACCATATATTTT. As protein: CACSPLLGNTIYF.

This clonotype is categorized as medium-sized. V is TRBV6-1 and J is TRBJ1-1; D not certain. Germline-derived CDR1 and CDR2 are MNHNS and SASEGT. This CDR3 region has 13 residues. V shed 5 bases and J shed 8 bases, with 15 bases lying between them. CDR3 in DNA: TGTGCCAGCAGTTATGCGGGGTTCGGCGAAGCTTTCTTT. Protein: CASSYAGFGEAFF.

This clonotype was picked up many times. The chain combines TRBV6-1 with TRBJ2-2; D uncertain. Germline loops: CDR1 MNHNS, CDR2 SASEGT. The CDR3 has 14 residues. V lost 1 base to trimming and J lost 7 bases, with 10 bases between them. The CDR3 nucleotides are TGTGCCAGCAGTGAAGAGAGATTTCACGGGGAGCTGTTTTTT. Amino acids: CASSEERFHGELFF.

The rearrangement uses TRBV20-1 and TRBJ2-3, with 10 bases lining up with TRBD1. This CDR3 has 12 amino acids. Germline V gives CDR1 DFQATT, CDR2 SNEGSKA (reference sequence). Trimming took 8 bases from V and 5 from J; bases not matched to a gene: 4. CDR3 nucleotides: TGCAGTACCGGGACAGGGGTAGATACGCAGTATTTT. It yields the protein CSTGTGVDTQYF.

The chain links TRBV5-1 to TRBJ1-1; D remains unclear. The CDR3 is 14 amino acids. Trimming removed 1 base at V and 1 base at J, with 8 bases between. Germline V gives CDR1 SGHRS, CDR2 YFSETQ. The CDR3 coding sequence is TGCGCCAGCAGCTTGTCGGTTTCGAACACTGAAGCTTTCTTT. This codes for CASSLSVSNTEAFF.

V is TRBV4-2 and J is TRBJ2-1; a possible D gene is TRBD2 (5 bases). CDR3 size: 18 residues. CDR1 and CDR2 (germline): LGHNA, YNFKEQ. V was shortened by 2 bases and J by 0 bases, with 17 bases between the two germline ends. Written as DNA, the CDR3 is TGTGCCAGCAGCCAAACCTCCCTCGGGGTTGCCTCCTACAATGAGCAGTTCTTC. Amino acids: CASSQTSLGVASYNEQFF.

This clonotype has at least ten counts. The genes are TRBV4-1 and TRBJ1-2; D not resolved. Germline CDR1 MGHRA, CDR2 YSYEKL. Trimming pared 2 bases from V and 6 bases from J, leaving 10 bases between. This CDR3 comprises 13 residues. The DNA of the CDR3 is TGCGCCAGCAGCCAAACGCCCTGGGATGGCTACACCTTC. Protein sequence: CASSQTPWDGYTF.

This clonotype appeared many times. CDR3 sequence: CASSYSSGQETQYF. CDR3 DNA: TGTGCCAGCAGTTACTCGAGCGGGCAAGAGACCCAGTACTTC. The V call is TRBV6-2 or TRBV6-3, the J call TRBJ2-5; D might be TRBD2 (6 bases). CDR3 size: 14 residues. From germline, CDR1 is MNHEY and CDR2 SVGEGT. V was trimmed by 0 bases and J by 2 bases, leaving 7 bases between them.

The sample holds a few counts of this clonotype. With a much larger clone just one base away, this may be a read error. This rearrangement joins TRBV20-1 to TRBJ1-4; TRBD1 is a possible D gene (5 bases). The V gene lost 6 bases and the J gene lost 7 bases, with 15 bases spanning the gap. This CDR3 comprises 13 residues. Germline loops: CDR1 DFQATT, CDR2 SNEGSKA (reference sequence). The CDR3 DNA follows: TGCAGTGCAGCAGGGAGATGGGGTGAAAAACTGTTTTTT. Its translation is CSAAGRWGEKLFF.

J is TRBJ2-5 and V is TRBV5-1, with D uncertain. With 4 bases removed from V and 6 bases from J, the gap between germline ends came to 13 bases. CDR3 length: 13 amino acids. Looked up from germline, CDR1 is SGHRS and CDR2 is YFSETQ. The CDR3 loop is CASSPQDGQTQYF. The CDR3 nucleotides read TGCGCCAGCAGCCCCCAGGACGGCCAGACCCAGTACTTC. The variable domain in full, completed from reference TRBV5-1 and TRBJ2-5, reads KAGVTQTPRYLIKTRGQQVTLSCSPISGHRSVSWYQQTPGQGLQFLFEYFSETQRNKGNFPGRFSGRQFSNSRSEMNVSTLELGDSALYLCASSPQDGQTQYFGPGTRLLVL.

The chain employs TRBV29-1 and TRBJ2-5, with 8 bases that match TRBD2. Germline CDR1 reads SQVTM; CDR2 reads ANQGSEA. The ends lost 4 bases at V and 3 bases at J; junction bases unmatched: 13. The CDR3 is 16 amino acids. CDR3 DNA sequence: TGCAGCGTTGGGAGGTTGGCTAGCGGGCGAAAAGAGACCCAGTACTTC. Translated, it gives CSVGRLASGRKETQYF.

As to this clonotype: Sequence at one end of the junction differs from germline and may be a read error. The chain employs TRBV2 and TRBJ2-1, with 9 positions matching TRBD2. This CDR3 has 16 amino acids. In germline, CDR1 is SNHLY, CDR2 FYNNEI. CDR3 DNA: TGTGCCAGCAGTCAGTTCGGGACTAGCCCCTACAATAAGCAGTTCTTC. Encoded protein: CASSQFGTSPYNKQFF. The entire variable domain, with the rest obtained from reference TRBV2 and TRBJ2-1, is as follows: EPEVTQTPSHQVTQMGQEVILRCVPISNHLYFYWYRQILGQKVEFLVSFYNNEISEKSEIFDDQFSVERPDGSNFTLKIRSTKLEDSAMYFCASSQFGTSPYNKQFFGPGTRLTVL.

There are many counts of this clonotype. This chain joins TRBV4-1 and TRBJ2-3; TRBD1 agrees at 7 bases. V dropped 2 bases and J dropped 1; count of bases not matched to a gene: 3. The CDR3 is made up of 15 amino acids. Looked up from germline, CDR1 is MGHRA and CDR2 is YSYEKL. The CDR3 DNA sequence: TGCGCCAGCAGCCAACCGGGACAGCGCACAGATACGCAGTATTTT. This gives the protein CASSQPGQRTDTQYF.

This clonotype was counted many times. This chain joins TRBV29-1 and TRBJ2-7; the D gene is possibly TRBD1 (6 bases). The length of the CDR3 is 12 residues. V shed 6 bases and J shed 3 bases, with 12 bases lying between them. The germline CDR1 and CDR2 sequences are SQVTM and ANQGSEA. CDR3 loop: CSVLGQSYEQYF. The CDR3 DNA sequence: TGCAGCGTCCTAGGACAGAGCTACGAGCAGTACTTC.

This clonotype was picked up a small number of times. This sequence joins TRBV5-1 and TRBJ2-1; D call uncertain. This CDR3 is 15 amino acids long. CDR1 SGHRS and CDR2 YFSETQ come from the germline V gene. V lost 1 base and J lost 10, with 18 bases in between. The CDR3 region is CASSLIEWRVKEQFF. DNA for the CDR3: TGCGCCAGCAGCTTGATTGAATGGAGAGTGAAGGAGCAGTTCTTC.

This clonotype was detected ten times or more. The CDR3: CASRRQTNTEAFF. The CDR3 nucleotides read TGTGCCAGCAGAAGACAGACGAACACTGAAGCTTTCTTT. This chain uses TRBV2 with TRBJ1-1; D is perhaps TRBD1 (5 bases). The CDR3 spans 13 residues. Trimming took off 6 bases at V and 1 base at J, with 9 bases between the two ends. The germline V gene encodes CDR1 SNHLY and CDR2 FYNNEI.

The chain is built from TRBV9 and TRBJ2-7; 9 nucleotides agree with TRBD2. Germline CDR1 and CDR2: SGDLS and YYNGEE. This CDR3 region has 18 residues. The V and J ends lost 2 bases and 2 bases, in that order; junction bases with no gene match: 14. CDR3 amino acids: CASSVQGLAGVSPYEQYF. The CDR3 nucleotides are TGTGCCAGCAGCGTCCAGGGATTAGCGGGAGTATCCCCCTACGAGCAGTACTTC.

This clonotype has more than one count but fewer than ten. The chain combines TRBV19 with TRBJ1-1; D gene unclear. The germline CDR1 and CDR2 sequences are LNHDA and SQIVND (reference sequence). The CDR3 loop spans 12 amino acids. V was trimmed by 2 bases and J by 3 bases, leaving 4 bases between them. The CDR3 region is CASSITYTEAFF. The DNA of the CDR3 is TGTGCCAGTAGTATAACCTACACTGAAGCTTTCTTT.